This TCR beta chain was sequenced in a study of blood T cell repertoires in COVID-19. Per the study methods: Researchers report that nucleated cell counts were estimated from reference gene primer amplification. Clones were sequenced by immunoSEQ multiplex PCR, and TCRdb holds only the in-frame ones, with some missing. The V and J calls and the clone size are those of that table, but D and trimming were determined from the DNA. The sample comprises fewer than 250,000 clones, about 90% of which are singletons, and more than 12% rests with the top ten. Assignments of participants to cohorts depended upon their own reported clinical history. Individuals in the exposed group had encountered a COVID-19 case within 2 weeks preceding study entry. V was shortened by 6 bases and J by 7 bases, with 12 bases between the two germline ends. The germline V gene has CDR1 MNHEY and CDR2 SVGAGI. This CDR3 has 12 amino acids.

This sequence joins TRBV6-5 and TRBJ1-2, with unresolved D. The sequenced sample consisted of PBMCs or T cells enriched from blood (not recorded which). This clonotype was sampled from a man younger than 40 who had been exposed to COVID-19. The CDR3 loop is CASSSTRAGYTF. The CDR3 nucleotides read TGTGCCAGCAGCTCCACGAGGGCTGGCTACACCTTC.